This T cell receptor beta chain was identified in a study of cytomegalovirus exposure and HLA in healthy donors (dated by TCRdb to the late 2010s). About the study as a whole: An earlier analysis of a few hundred of the donors reported 276 Gb of sequence data and approximately 120 million unique TCR beta sequences obtained from 180 million or so T cells. An earlier analysis of 500 to 650 of the donors applied high-throughput TCR beta sequencing to assess whether each TCR beta V gene segment acted as functional or pseudogenic. Donor age, sex, ethnicity and CMV serostatus were collected together with the repertoire data. A later analysis re-examined previously published TCR beta repertoires from about 670 donors and added high-resolution HLA genotyping to investigate patterns of TCR occurrence. In addition to the first cohort of 650 to 800 subjects, a separate validation cohort of about 120 different subjects was used. All discovery cohort repertoires had been generated using a single sequencing platform. The genetic ancestry cluster associated with self-reported Caucasian donors included about four fifths of the roughly 360 genotyped donors. Several DR-DQ haplotypes were handled as single units for association and clustering because linkage in the cohort was strong. The study combined high-throughput TCR immunosequencing, statistical association of individual TCRs with disease status, and machine learning to predict cytomegalovirus infection status. The study used immunosequencing to profile the T cell repertoires of approximately 640 subjects and linked those repertoires to cytomegalovirus serostatus. A later genetic analysis took genome-wide SNP genotypes for about 60% of the roughly 670 donors and used that subset as a discovery cohort. HLA typing covered class I and class II loci at four-digit resolution. Among some 400 genotyped donors of the cohort, an average of approximately 200,000 unique TCR beta nucleotide sequences was sequenced per donor, of which roughly 17% were non-productive. The aim of the study was to test whether cataloging public T cell receptors could identify signatures of past pathogen exposure. The number of typed donors differed by locus: 629-630 for A, B, C, DRB1 and DQB1; some 500 for DQA1; 606 for DPA1; and some 430 for DPB1. Roughly 300 gigabases of sequencing data and 75 million to 85 million unique TCR sequences made up an early release that covered under 750 HLA-typed donors. In the later analysis, no new phenotypic data were used to find candidate immune exposures; instead, reliance was placed on TCR beta sequences and their occurrence across donors.

Library prep was done by the immunoSEQ multiplex PCR assay. For the multiplex PCR, a mixture combining 60 forward primers for TCR Vbeta segments and 13 reverse primers for TCR Jbeta segments was used. A multiplex PCR assay on genomic DNA amplified the CDR3 region of rearranged TCR beta genes. Amplified TCR beta libraries were sequenced as 87-base-pair reads on the Illumina HiSeq System. Regarding the original processing steps: Across the 670 or so repertoires, a later analysis counted approximately 75 million unique TCR beta chains, roughly 11 million of which were shared by at least two donors. A nearest-neighbor algorithm error-corrected the raw reads and collapsed the reads into unique sequences, merging closely related sequences to remove PCR and sequencing errors. Alignment of CDR3 sequences to IMGT reference sequences was used to assign V, D and J gene segments. For a sequence to be retained, a match of at least six nucleotides was required to both a V gene segment and a J gene segment. A rearrangement counted as productive if the CDR3 had no stop codons and remained in frame with V and J, and every other rearrangement counted as non-productive. Following IMGT convention, CDR3 was defined as the stretch from the second conserved V-encoded cysteine to the conserved J-encoded phenylalanine. In an earlier analysis of around 640 of the donors, sequences lacking an unambiguous match to a single V gene segment were excluded. In an earlier analysis of a few hundred of the donors, V segments were called functional above 56.7% productive rearrangements and were called segregating when the between-donor standard deviation exceeded 5%. A statistical classification framework was developed to diagnose cytomegalovirus status using the catalog of TCR beta chain sequences. In a later analysis, V and J genes were assigned by comparing TCR nucleotide sequences against IMGT/GENE-DB human TR gene sequences. In a later analysis, CDR3 sequences and most-parsimonious VDJ recombination scenarios were assigned using the TCRdist pipeline. In a later analysis, each TCR beta chain was defined by its CDR3 amino acid sequence together with its V-gene family, and reads without a unique V-gene family were excluded. As a way to deal with suspected cross-contamination and a sequencing artifact, a later analysis dropped 592 nucleotide sequences that were highly shared and had low generation probability. A later analysis calculated a clonal expansion index for each public chain from normalized within-repertoire ranks of inferred template counts. A later analysis computed generation probabilities with a VDJ recombination model fitted to out-of-frame rearrangements, and checked the results against IGoR. In a later analysis, TCR-TCR, TCR-HLA and TCR-CMV co-occurrence was scored with hypergeometric tests, and a repertoire-size bias correction was applied to TCR pairs. A later analysis estimated false discovery rates by permuting HLA or CMV assignments 20 times. In a later analysis, co-occurring TCRs were grouped using DBSCAN, and TCRdist sequence similarity was added for clustering within HLA-allele-positive subsets. Repertoires with fewer than 30,000 or more than 120,000 public chains, plus five repertoires with anomalous nucleotide sharing, were excluded from co-occurrence clustering. TCRdb limited this immuneACCESS table to in-frame rearrangements with V and J called. A share of clones is missing; checked studies link under half to unresolved V genes, and the rest is unexplained. That table furnishes V, J and clone size, whereas the DNA furnished D and trimming. Here the sample has approximately 90,000 clones; roughly three quarters occur a single time. The ten largest clones add up to roughly 3.5% of the sample.

The CDR3 measures 15 amino acids from cysteine to phenylalanine. This entry keeps only the CDR3 DNA: 45 bases, framed from base 1. Looking up the germline V gene yields CDR1 SGHTA and CDR2 FQGNSA. Here V drops 1 base and J drops 6 bases, and the junction holds 5 bases not matched to any gene. As for this clone: Its antigen is currently not known. One base away there is no much larger clone; base qualities are not given.

The cohort was made up of 666 healthy bone marrow donors. At the time of sampling, every cohort member was nominally healthy, though immune exposures that went unrecorded were likely present. The donor was CMV seronegative and belonged to the group of 352 seronegative cohort members. A peripheral blood sample was provided by each donor, and peripheral blood mononuclear cells were used for TCR beta sequencing. Genomic DNA was extracted from the blood cell samples with the Qiagen DNeasy Blood Extraction Kit. Findings and caveats that apply to the study as a whole: Presence/absence analyses assumed roughly uniform sequencing depth across donors, an assumption that may not hold. Compared with the roughly 670-donor mean, donors in an Asian-associated ancestry cluster had fewer N-insertions in productive TCRs, according to a later genetic analysis. Because counts were too low, 15 to 20 rarely observed V segments, including chromosome 9 orphons, were excluded from the earlier analysis of 587 of the donors. It was suggested by the authors that the approach could potentially be generalized to other disease states and immunological phenotypes. Linkage disequilibrium might explain the correlated functional status among segregating V segments, but an unknown experimental factor could not be excluded. A later genetic analysis associated a missense DCLRE1C variant with V-gene and J-gene trimming of TCR beta chains, and an independent cohort replicated the association. The classifier was reported to diagnose cytomegalovirus status with high specificity and sensitivity in both the original cohort and the validation cohort. The 87-base-pair reads could not distinguish some IMGT-functional V segments, including TRBV6-2 and TRBV6-3, so those segments were excluded. In a later analysis, TCR association rates were found to vary across HLA loci, with the most associated TCRs seen for DRB1 alleles and the fewest for HLA-C alleles. A later analysis found that HLA-associated TCR beta chains were more clonally expanded and had lower generation probabilities than equally common non-associated chains. A later analysis reported that several top co-occurrence clusters appeared linked to parvovirus B19, influenza, CMV and Epstein-Barr virus. A further reported finding was that TCR beta sequences accurately predicted the HLA-A and HLA-B alleles for most subjects in the first cohort. The study listed 164 TCR beta chains as associated with cytomegalovirus. A few of the identified cytomegalovirus-associated TCR beta chains were confirmed in vitro to be specific for cytomegalovirus antigens. A group of highly shared sequence variants was considered likely to be a technical artifact of the sequencing pipeline. The only immune exposure information available for the cohort was CMV serostatus. In an earlier analysis of more than 450 of the donors, most TCR beta V segments were observed in productive rearrangements about 87% or about 30% of the time, broadly matching IMGT annotations. Specific HLA alleles were associated with over 15,000 TCR beta sequences at a false discovery rate of 0.05 in a later analysis. Assigning TCR associations to individual alleles was difficult when HLA alleles, especially DR and DQ, strongly co-occurred. The cohort was sequenced for TCR beta chains only, and without alpha or paired-chain data the features that could be detected were limited. Because HLA typing was missing for some donors at each locus, association tests included only the typed subset. Most TCR sequences were observed very rarely across donors, whereas some public TCRs were present in many individuals. According to a later analysis, most CMV-associated TCR beta chains appeared to be HLA-restricted, and the HLA associations seemed to be driven largely by CMV exposure.

This TCR came from a man aged 30 to 39 in good health and CMV-seronegative. The chain joins TRBV7-2 to TRBJ2-4; 8 bases in the junction line up with TRBD1. The source material was PBMCs. CDR3 loop: CASSLVSRGLNIQYF. The nucleotide sequence reads as follows: TGTGCCAGCAGCTTAGTGTCCAGGGGGCTAAACATTCAGTACTTC.